This T cell receptor (beta chain) was documented in a study of cytomegalovirus exposure and HLA in healthy donors. Study outcomes and limitations: Most TCR sequences proved rare, with some public TCRs found in many donors.

Researchers ran the PCR with 60 Vbeta and 13 Jbeta primers. The assay was immunoSEQ multiplex PCR, and TCRdb's table has in-frame clones only and misses some. The table shows some 130,000 clones, with approximately 80% occurring only once. As concerns this clone: As yet, its antigen is unknown.

The sample was PBMCs. The source is a girl aged 2 to 9 in good health and CMV-seronegative.

DNA of the CDR3: TGTGCCAGCAGCCGCCTTGGGGGCCCCGGGGAGCTGTTTTTT. Residues: CASSRLGGPGELFF. The gene calls are TRBV14 and TRBJ2-2; weak D call: TRBD1 (6 bases). V was clipped by 4 bases and J by 6 bases, with 12 bases between them. Germline V lookup: CDR1 SGHDN, CDR2 FVKESK. This CDR3 spans 14 amino acids.